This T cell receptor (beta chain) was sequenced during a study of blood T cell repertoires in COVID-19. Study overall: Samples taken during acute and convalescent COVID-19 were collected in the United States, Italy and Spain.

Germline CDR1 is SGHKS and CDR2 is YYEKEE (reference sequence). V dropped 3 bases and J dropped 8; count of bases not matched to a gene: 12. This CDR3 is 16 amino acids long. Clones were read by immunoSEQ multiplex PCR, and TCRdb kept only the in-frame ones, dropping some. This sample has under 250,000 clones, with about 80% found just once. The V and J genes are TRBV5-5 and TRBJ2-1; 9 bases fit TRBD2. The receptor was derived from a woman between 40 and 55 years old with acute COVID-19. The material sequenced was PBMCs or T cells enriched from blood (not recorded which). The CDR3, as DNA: TGTGCCAGCAGCTGGGACGGGACTAGCCGTTTGGATGAGCAGTTCTTC. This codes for CASSWDGTSRLDEQFF.